The sequence of this TCR beta chain was determined in a study of T cell responses to AZD1222 COVID-19 vaccine. Assay used: immunoSEQ multiplex PCR; TCRdb lists only in-frame clones, some missing. The repertoire includes around 140,000 clones, roughly 92% of them detected once, and 3% to 4% sits in the top ten. Germline V gene lookup returns CDR1 SGDLS and CDR2 YYNGEE. The CDR3 has 15 amino acids. Germline trimming cut 0 bases from V and 6 bases from J; bases unmatched to any gene: 7. This chain uses TRBV9 with TRBJ2-7; 9 bases agree with TRBD1. The receptor's source is an adult who received the AZD1222 COVID-19 vaccine. The sequencing here drew on peripheral blood, taken 28 days after the second AZD1222 dose. CDR3 DNA sequence: TGTGCCAGCAGCGTAGTTGGGACAGGGTTTTCCGAGCAGTACTTC. Translation: CASSVVGTGFSEQYF.